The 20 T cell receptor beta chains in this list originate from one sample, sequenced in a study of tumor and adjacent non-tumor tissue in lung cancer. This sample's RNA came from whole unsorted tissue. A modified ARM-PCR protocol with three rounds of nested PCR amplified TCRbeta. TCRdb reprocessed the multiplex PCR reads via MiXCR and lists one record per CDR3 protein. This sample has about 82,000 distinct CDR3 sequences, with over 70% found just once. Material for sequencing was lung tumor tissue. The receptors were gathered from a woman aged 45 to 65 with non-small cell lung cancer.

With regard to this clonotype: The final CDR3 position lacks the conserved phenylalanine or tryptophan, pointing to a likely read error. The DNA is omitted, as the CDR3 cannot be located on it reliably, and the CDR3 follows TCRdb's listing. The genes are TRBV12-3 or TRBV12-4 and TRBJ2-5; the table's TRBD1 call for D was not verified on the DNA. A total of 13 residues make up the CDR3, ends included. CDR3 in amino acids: CASTRPGQESHYI.

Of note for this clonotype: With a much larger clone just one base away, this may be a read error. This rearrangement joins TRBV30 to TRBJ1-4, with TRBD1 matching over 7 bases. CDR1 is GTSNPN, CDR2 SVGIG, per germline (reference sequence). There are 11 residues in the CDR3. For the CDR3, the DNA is TGTGCCTGGAGTAACGAGGGGGCCGCACTTTTT. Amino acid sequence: CAWSNEGAALF.

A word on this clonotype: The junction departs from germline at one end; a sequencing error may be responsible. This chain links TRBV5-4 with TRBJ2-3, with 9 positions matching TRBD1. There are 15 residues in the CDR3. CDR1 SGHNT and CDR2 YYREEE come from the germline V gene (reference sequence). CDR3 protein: CVNSFRTGATDTHYF. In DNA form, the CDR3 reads TGTGTCAACAGCTTCCGGACAGGGGCGACAGATACGCACTATTTT.

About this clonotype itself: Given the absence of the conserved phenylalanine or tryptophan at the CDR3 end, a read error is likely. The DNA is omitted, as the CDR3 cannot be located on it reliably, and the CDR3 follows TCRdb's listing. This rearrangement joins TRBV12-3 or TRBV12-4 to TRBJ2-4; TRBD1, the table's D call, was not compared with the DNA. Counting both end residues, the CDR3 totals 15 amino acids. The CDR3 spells CASSLGVVDGAPIYL.

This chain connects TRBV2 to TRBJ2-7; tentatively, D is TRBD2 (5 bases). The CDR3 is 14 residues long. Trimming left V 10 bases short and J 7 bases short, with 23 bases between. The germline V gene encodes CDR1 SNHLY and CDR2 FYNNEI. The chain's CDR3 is CANSWTEISGEQYF. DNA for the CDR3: TGTGCCAATAGTTGGACGGAAATCTCGGGGGAGCAGTACTTC.

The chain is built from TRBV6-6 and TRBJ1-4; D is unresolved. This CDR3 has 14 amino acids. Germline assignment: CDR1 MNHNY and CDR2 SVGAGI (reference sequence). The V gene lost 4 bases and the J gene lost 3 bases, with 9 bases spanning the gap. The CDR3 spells CASSLTLANEKLFF. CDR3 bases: TGTGCCAGCAGTTTGACCTTAGCTAATGAAAAACTGTTTTTT.

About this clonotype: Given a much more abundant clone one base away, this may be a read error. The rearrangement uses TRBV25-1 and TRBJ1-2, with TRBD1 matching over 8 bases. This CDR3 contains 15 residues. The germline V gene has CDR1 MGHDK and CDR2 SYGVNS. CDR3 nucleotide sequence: TGTGCCAGCCTCGGATTCGACAGGGGCCCCTATGGCTACGCCTTC. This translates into CASLGFDRGPYGYAF.

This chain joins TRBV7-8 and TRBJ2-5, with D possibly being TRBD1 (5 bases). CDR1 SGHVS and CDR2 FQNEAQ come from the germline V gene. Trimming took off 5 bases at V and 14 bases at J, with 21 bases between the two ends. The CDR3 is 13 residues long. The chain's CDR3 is CASSVRVLEIQYF. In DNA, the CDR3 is TGTGCCAGCAGCGTCAGGGTTCTCGAGATCCAATACTTC.

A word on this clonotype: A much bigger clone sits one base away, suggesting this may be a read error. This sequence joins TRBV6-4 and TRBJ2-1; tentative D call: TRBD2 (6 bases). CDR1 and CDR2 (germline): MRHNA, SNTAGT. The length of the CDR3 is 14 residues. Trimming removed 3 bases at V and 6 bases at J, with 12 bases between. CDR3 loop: CASSEMRDGNEQFF. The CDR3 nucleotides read TGTGCCAGCAGTGAGATGCGGGATGGCAATGAGCAGTTCTTC.

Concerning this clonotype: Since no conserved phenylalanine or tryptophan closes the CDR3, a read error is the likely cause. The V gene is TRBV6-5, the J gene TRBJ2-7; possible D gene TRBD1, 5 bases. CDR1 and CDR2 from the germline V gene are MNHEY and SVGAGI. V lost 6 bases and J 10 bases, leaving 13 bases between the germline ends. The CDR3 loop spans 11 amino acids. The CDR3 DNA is TGTGCCAGCAGGCGGCAGGGCGAACAGTACCTC. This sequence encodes CASRRQGEQYL.

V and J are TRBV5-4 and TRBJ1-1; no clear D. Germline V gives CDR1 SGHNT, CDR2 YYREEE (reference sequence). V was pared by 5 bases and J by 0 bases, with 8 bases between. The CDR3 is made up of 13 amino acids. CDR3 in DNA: TGTGCCAGCAGTTTGCACTTGAACACTGAAGCTTTCTTT. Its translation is CASSLHLNTEAFF.

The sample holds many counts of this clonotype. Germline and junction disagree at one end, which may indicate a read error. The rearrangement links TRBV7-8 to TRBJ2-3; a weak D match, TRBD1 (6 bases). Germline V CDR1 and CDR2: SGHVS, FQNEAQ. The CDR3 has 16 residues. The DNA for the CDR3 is TGTGCCAGCAGCCTAGCCCCGGCAGGGGTAGCAGATACGCAGTATTTT. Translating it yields CASSLAPAGVADTQYF. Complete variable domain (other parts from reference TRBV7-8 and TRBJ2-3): GAGVSQSPRYKVAKRGQDVALRCDPISGHVSLFWYQQALGQGPEFLTYFQNEAQLDKSGLPSDRFFAERPEGSVSTLKIQRTQQEDSAVYLCASSLAPAGVADTQYFGPGTRLTVL.

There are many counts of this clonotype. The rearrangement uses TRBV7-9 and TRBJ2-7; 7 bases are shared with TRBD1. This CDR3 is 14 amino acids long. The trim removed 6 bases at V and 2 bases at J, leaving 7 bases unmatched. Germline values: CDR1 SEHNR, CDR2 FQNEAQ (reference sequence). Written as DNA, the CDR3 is TGTGCCAGCAGGCCAACAGGGACAGCCTACGAGCAGTACTTC. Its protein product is CASRPTGTAYEQYF.

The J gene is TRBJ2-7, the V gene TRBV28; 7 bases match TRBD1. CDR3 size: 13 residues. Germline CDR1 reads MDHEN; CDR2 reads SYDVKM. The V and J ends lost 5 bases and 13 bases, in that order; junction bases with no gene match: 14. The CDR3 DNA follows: TGTGCCAGCAGTCGGGACAGCGGACGCGACCAATACGTC. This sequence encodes CASSRDSGRDQYV.

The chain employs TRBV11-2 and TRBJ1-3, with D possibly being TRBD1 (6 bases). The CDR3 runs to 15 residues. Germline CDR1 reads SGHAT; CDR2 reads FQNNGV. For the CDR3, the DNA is TGTACCGGCAGCCTCGACTGGGACACAGGAAACACCATATATTTT. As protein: CTGSLDWDTGNTIYF.

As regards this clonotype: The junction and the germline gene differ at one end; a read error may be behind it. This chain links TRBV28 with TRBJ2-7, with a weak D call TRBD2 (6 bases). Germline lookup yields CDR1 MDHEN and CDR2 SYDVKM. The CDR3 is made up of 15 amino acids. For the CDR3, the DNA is TGTGCCAGCAGTTTCCCCGGGGGACTCTCCTACAAGCACTACTTC. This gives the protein CASSFPGGLSYKHYF.

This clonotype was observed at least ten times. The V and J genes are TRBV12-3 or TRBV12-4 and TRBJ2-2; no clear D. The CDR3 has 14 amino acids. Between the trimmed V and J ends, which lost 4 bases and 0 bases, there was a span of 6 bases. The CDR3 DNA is TGTGCCAGCAGTTGGCAGACGAACACCGGGGAGCTGTTTTTT. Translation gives CASSWQTNTGELFF.

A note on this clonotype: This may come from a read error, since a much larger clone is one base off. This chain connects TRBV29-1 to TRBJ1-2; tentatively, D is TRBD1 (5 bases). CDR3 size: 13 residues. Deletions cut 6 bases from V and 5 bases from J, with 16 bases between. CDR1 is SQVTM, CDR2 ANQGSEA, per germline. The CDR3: CSVGHGLTYGYTF. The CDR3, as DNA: TGCAGCGTCGGACATGGCCTTACTTATGGCTACACCTTC.

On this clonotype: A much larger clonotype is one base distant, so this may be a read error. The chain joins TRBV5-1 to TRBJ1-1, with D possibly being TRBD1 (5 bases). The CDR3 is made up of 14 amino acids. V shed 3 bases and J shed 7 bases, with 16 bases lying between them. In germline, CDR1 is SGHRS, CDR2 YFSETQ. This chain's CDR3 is CASSSRALDIEAFF. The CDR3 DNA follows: TGCGCCAGCAGCTCCAGGGCTTTGGACATTGAAGCTTTCTTT.

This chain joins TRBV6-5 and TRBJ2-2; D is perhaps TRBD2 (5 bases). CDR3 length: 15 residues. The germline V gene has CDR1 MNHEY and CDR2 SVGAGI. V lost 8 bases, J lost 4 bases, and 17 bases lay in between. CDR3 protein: CASCTWRPSTGELFF. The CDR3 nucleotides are TGTGCCAGCTGCACCTGGAGGCCGAGCACCGGGGAGCTGTTTTTT.